The next 32 T cell receptor beta chains were all read from a single sample in a study of cytomegalovirus exposure and HLA in healthy donors. The PCR ran on 60 Vbeta and 13 Jbeta primers. The method was immunoSEQ multiplex PCR; TCRdb's version includes in-frame clones alone and lacks a portion of them. This sample has 75,000 to 100,000 clones; around 77% occur once, and the top ten carry over 3%. Input material: PBMCs. Receptor source: a man aged 35 to 55 in good health and CMV-seronegative.

The rearrangement joins TRBV18 to TRBJ2-7, with TRBD2 identical over 7 bases. The CDR3 is 18 residues long. The V gene's germline CDR1 is KGHSH and CDR2 LQKENI. V was clipped by 4 bases and J by 1 base; unmatched bases: 16. This CDR3 is CASSRQPVRDYPSYEQYF. The CDR3 DNA is TGTGCCAGCTCACGACAACCCGTTCGGGACTATCCTTCCTACGAGCAGTACTTC.

The chain combines TRBV7-9 with TRBJ1-1, with D unclear. The V and J ends lost 3 bases and 7 bases respectively, with 15 bases between them. The germline V gene encodes CDR1 SEHNR and CDR2 FQNEAQ (reference sequence). The CDR3 consists of 14 residues. The chain's CDR3 is CASSFGGGGGEAFF. CDR3 DNA sequence: TGTGCCAGCAGCTTTGGAGGAGGAGGCGGTGAAGCTTTCTTT.

This clone was recorded a few times. This chain uses TRBV4-2 with TRBJ1-1; TRBD1 matches 8 bases. Trimming at V came to 4 bases and at J to 4 bases, leaving 11 bases not matched to a gene. The CDR3 runs 16 residues. Germline V gives CDR1 LGHNA, CDR2 YNFKEQ. The DNA for the CDR3 is TGTGCCAGCAGCCTAGGGACAGGACAAATTGCCACTGAAGCTTTCTTT. This gives the protein CASSLGTGQIATEAFF.

The chain links TRBV21-1 to TRBJ1-6. TRBV21-1 is a pseudogene locus. The CDR3 is made up of 16 amino acids. The CDR3 region has the DNA TGTGCCAGCAGCAAAGCCCGGGGTGCCCAAAATTCACCCCTCCACTTT. It codes for CASSKARGAQNSPLHF.

This chain uses TRBV4-1 with TRBJ2-2, with D unresolved. V lost 2 bases to trimming and J lost 2 bases, with 6 bases between them. Germline loops: CDR1 MGHRA, CDR2 YSYEKL. The CDR3 contains 14 residues. The CDR3 DNA reads as TGCGCCAGCAGCCAACGCACTAACACCGGGGAGCTGTTTTTT. Its translation: CASSQRTNTGELFF.

The CDR3 DNA reads as TGTGCCAGTCAAAGGGCGGGAATCGACAATGAGCAGTTCTTC. This gives the protein CASQRAGIDNEQFF. This chain joins TRBV7-9 and TRBJ2-1; TRBD2 is a possible D gene (6 bases). The V and J ends lost 9 bases and 5 bases respectively, with 17 bases between them. Germline CDR1 is SEHNR and CDR2 is FQNEAQ (reference sequence). The CDR3 is 14 amino acids.

V gene TRBV2 combines with J gene TRBJ2-1; possible D gene TRBD2, 6 bases. Germline loops: CDR1 SNHLY, CDR2 FYNNEI. V was clipped by 6 bases and J by 0 bases, with 6 bases between them. This CDR3 has 13 amino acids. CDR3 region: CASSGSSYNEQFF. In nucleotides, the CDR3 is TGTGCCAGCAGCGGGAGCTCCTACAATGAGCAGTTCTTC.

V usage is TRBV5-1 and J usage is TRBJ1-5; weak D call: TRBD1 (6 bases). Germline CDR1 reads SGHRS; CDR2 reads YFSETQ. V was pared by 4 bases and J by 4 bases, with 12 bases between. The CDR3 has 14 residues. CDR3 region: CASSTDGTNQPQHF. The CDR3 DNA reads as TGCGCCAGCAGCACGGACGGGACAAATCAGCCCCAGCATTTT.

This clone has more than one count but fewer than ten. The chain combines TRBV6-6 with TRBJ1-3; 9 bases line up with TRBD1. Germline V gives CDR1 MNHNY, CDR2 SVGAGI (reference sequence). The V gene end was trimmed by 0 bases and the J gene end by 6 bases; junction bases not matched to a gene: 0. CDR3 size: 14 residues. In DNA, the CDR3 is TGTGCCAGCAGTTACTCACAGGGGGCAAACACCATATATTTT. Translated, it gives CASSYSQGANTIYF.

The chain employs TRBV30 and TRBJ1-3; 12 positions match TRBD1. Losses at the gene ends were 2 bases for V and 4 bases for J; bases not matched to a gene: 6. The CDR3 runs to 16 residues. Per germline, CDR1 GTSNPN and CDR2 SVGIG (reference sequence). CDR3 loop: CAWSSGTGGIGNTIYF. As DNA, the CDR3 is TGTGCCTGGAGTTCAGGGACAGGGGGCATCGGAAACACCATATATTTT.

This chain links TRBV11-2 with TRBJ2-1, with 7 bases matching TRBD1. Germline assignment: CDR1 SGHAT and CDR2 FQNNGV. There are 13 residues in the CDR3. After removal of 5 bases from V and 9 bases from J, the junction contained 7 bases not matched to a gene. The CDR3 region is CASSRDRDSEQFF. DNA of the CDR3: TGTGCCAGCAGCCGAGACAGGGATTCTGAGCAGTTCTTC.

This clone has just one count. The rearrangement joins TRBV7-2 to TRBJ2-1; the D is unclear. Between the trimmed V and J ends, which lost 1 base and 7 bases, there was a span of 8 bases. Looked up from germline, CDR1 is SGHTA and CDR2 is FQGNSA. There are 13 residues in the CDR3. CDR3 DNA: TGTGCCAGCAGCTTAGAATCTGTGAATGAGCAGTTCTTC. Translated, it gives CASSLESVNEQFF.

The V and J genes are TRBV9 and TRBJ2-7; no firm D call. V was shortened by 0 bases and J by 0 bases, with 7 bases between the two germline ends. Looked up from germline, CDR1 is SGDLS and CDR2 is YYNGEE. This CDR3 is 14 amino acids long. This chain's CDR3 is CASSVAYGSYEQYF. The CDR3 nucleotides read TGTGCCAGCAGCGTAGCATACGGCTCCTACGAGCAGTACTTC.

This chain uses TRBV6-1 with TRBJ1-1; D gene uncertain. In germline, CDR1 is MNHNS, CDR2 SASEGT. The CDR3 runs to 13 residues. V was cut by 3 bases and J by 1 base, with 6 bases left in between. Here the CDR3 DNA reads TGTGCCAGCAGTGACAGAAAGAACACTGAAGCTTTCTTT. Amino acids: CASSDRKNTEAFF.

The CDR3, as DNA: TGTGCCAGCAGTTACGGAGGGGCTGGGGCCAACGTCCTGACTTTC. It encodes CASSYGGAGANVLTF. The rearrangement uses TRBV6-6 and TRBJ2-6; a weak D match, TRBD2 (6 bases). Germline V gene lookup returns CDR1 MNHNY and CDR2 SVGAGI (reference sequence). V was pared by 2 bases and J by 2 bases, with 7 bases between. The CDR3 is 15 residues long.

This clone was detected only a few times. The chain recombines TRBV5-1 with TRBJ2-1, with D uncertain. The germline V gene encodes CDR1 SGHRS and CDR2 YFSETQ. V was trimmed by 5 bases and J by 0 bases, leaving 12 bases between them. This CDR3 has 15 amino acids. The CDR3 region is CASSLAPGSYNEQFF. In DNA form, the CDR3 reads TGCGCCAGCAGTCTTGCACCCGGCTCCTACAATGAGCAGTTCTTC. Filled out from reference TRBV5-1 and TRBJ2-1, the complete variable domain reads KAGVTQTPRYLIKTRGQQVTLSCSPISGHRSVSWYQQTPGQGLQFLFEYFSETQRNKGNFPGRFSGRQFSNSRSEMNVSTLELGDSALYLCASSLAPGSYNEQFFGPGTRLTVL.

The rearrangement uses TRBV19 and TRBJ1-1; the D is unclear. Trimming removed 1 base at V and 1 base at J, with 7 bases between. This CDR3 has 14 amino acids. Germline CDR1 and CDR2: LNHDA and SQIVND (reference sequence). CDR3 amino acids: CASSIAEGNTEAFF. Here the CDR3 DNA reads TGTGCCAGTAGTATAGCTGAGGGGAACACTGAAGCTTTCTTT.

This clone has a handful of counts. The chain links TRBV10-3 to TRBJ2-1; TRBD2 matches at 7 bases. Looked up from germline, CDR1 is ENHRY and CDR2 is SYGVKD. After removal of 4 bases from V and 7 bases from J, the junction contained 13 bases not matched to a gene. The CDR3 has 16 residues. This chain's CDR3 is CAISALGDGGGNEQFF. CDR3 in DNA: TGTGCCATCAGTGCCCTCGGGGATGGGGGGGGGAATGAGCAGTTCTTC.

J is TRBJ1-5 and V is TRBV4-1, with D maybe TRBD1 (6 bases). The CDR3 contains 14 residues. Trimming took off 1 base at V and 5 bases at J, with 9 bases between the two ends. Germline CDR1 is MGHRA and CDR2 is YSYEKL. CDR3 coding DNA: TGCGCCAGCAGCCAAGTAGGGGGTCATCAGCCCCAGCATTTT. Translation: CASSQVGGHQPQHF.

This chain uses TRBV4-1 with TRBJ2-7, with D uncertain. There are 14 residues in the CDR3. Trimming removed 0 bases from V and 3 bases from J, with 9 bases in between. Looked up from germline, CDR1 is MGHRA and CDR2 is YSYEKL. CDR3 sequence: CASSQEYQIYEQYF. The CDR3 DNA follows: TGCGCCAGCAGCCAAGAATACCAGATCTACGAGCAGTACTTC.

On this clone: Its ends do not fully match the called genes, so a read error is possible. The rearrangement uses TRBV6-1 and TRBJ1-2; 7 nucleotides agree with TRBD1. In germline, CDR1 is MNHNS, CDR2 SASEGT. This CDR3 has 13 amino acids. CDR3 DNA sequence: TGTGCCAGCAGGGAAGTGACAGGGAATGGCTACACCTTC. It codes for CASREVTGNGYTF.

The chain has TRBV5-8 and TRBJ2-1, with 10 bases fitting TRBD2. Trimming took 0 bases from V and 6 from J; bases not matched to a gene: 3. Germline loops: CDR1 SGHTS, CDR2 YDEGEE. The CDR3 has 15 residues. CDR3 in amino acids: CASSLGLAGVNEQFF. The CDR3, as DNA: TGTGCCAGCAGCTTGGGGCTAGCGGGGGTCAATGAGCAGTTCTTC.

V is TRBV11-2 and J is TRBJ2-7; TRBD2 is a possible D gene (6 bases). CDR1 SGHAT and CDR2 FQNNGV come from the germline V gene. V lost 3 bases, J lost 2 bases, and 11 bases lay in between. The CDR3 sequence is 14 residues long. CDR3 sequence: CASSLDSGTYEQYF. DNA of the CDR3: TGTGCCAGCAGCTTGGATAGCGGCACCTACGAGCAGTACTTC.

This clone was seen only once. This chain connects TRBV7-9 to TRBJ2-1; 13 positions agree with TRBD2. The CDR3 totals 16 residues. CDR1 is SEHNR and CDR2 is FQNEAQ in the germline V gene (reference sequence). The ends lost 3 bases at V and 8 bases at J; junction bases unmatched: 7. CDR3 amino acids: CASSFLTSGGAHEQFF. The CDR3, as DNA: TGTGCCAGCAGCTTCCTTACTAGCGGGGGGGCCCATGAGCAGTTCTTC.

The chain uses TRBV6-6 and TRBJ2-2, with 11 bases fitting TRBD1. V shed 2 bases, J shed 7 bases, and the junction held 6 bases outside the gene matches. Germline V gene lookup returns CDR1 MNHNY and CDR2 SVGAGI (reference sequence). The CDR3 is 16 residues long. CDR3 nucleotide sequence: TGTGCCAGCAGTTACCCATCCGGGACAGGGGGCGGGGAGCTGTTTTTT. This translates into CASSYPSGTGGGELFF.

This clone was detected once. The chain couples TRBV5-4 to TRBJ1-4; 12 positions agree with TRBD1. The CDR3 is made up of 17 amino acids. The ends lost 4 bases at V and 2 bases at J; junction bases unmatched: 6. Looked up from germline, CDR1 is SGHNT and CDR2 is YYREEE (reference sequence). CDR3 in amino acids: CASSAGTGGRTNEKLFF. The CDR3 DNA sequence: TGTGCCAGCAGCGCGGGGACAGGGGGCCGGACTAATGAAAAACTGTTTTTT.

J is TRBJ2-6 and V is TRBV18; D is unresolved. Germline lookup yields CDR1 KGHSH and CDR2 LQKENI. The ends were cut back, 2 bases at V and 0 bases at J, with 14 bases in the middle. The CDR3 is 18 residues long. The DNA for the CDR3 is TGTGCCAGCTCACCAGATACACAGATGATCTCTGGGGCCAACGTCCTGACTTTC. It is translated as CASSPDTQMISGANVLTF.

The chain couples TRBV9 to TRBJ1-1; perhaps TRBD1 as D (5 bases). CDR3 length: 14 residues. Trimming stripped 2 bases from V and 6 bases from J, with 14 bases between. The germline V gene has CDR1 SGDLS and CDR2 YYNGEE. CDR3 DNA: TGTGCCAGCAGCGTCGCCGGGGGTAGCGCTGAAGCTTTCTTT. Translated, it gives CASSVAGGSAEAFF.

The chain has TRBV11-2 and TRBJ2-1; tentative D call: TRBD1 (5 bases). Germline V gives CDR1 SGHAT, CDR2 FQNNGV. This CDR3 contains 16 residues. The V and J ends lost 5 bases and 9 bases respectively, with 23 bases between them. CDR3 in DNA: TGTGCCAGCAGCATTAGTCGCCCAGTCCAGGGCGGTGAGCAGTTCTTC. It translates to CASSISRPVQGGEQFF.

This chain links TRBV7-2 with TRBJ2-7; a weak D match, TRBD2 (6 bases). V dropped 1 base and J dropped 3 bases, with 13 bases sitting between them. Germline V gives CDR1 SGHTA, CDR2 FQGNSA. The CDR3 totals 15 residues. In DNA, the CDR3 is TGTGCCAGCAGCTTAGTTGGCGGGATACTCTACGAGCAGTACTTC. Its protein product is CASSLVGGILYEQYF.

Concerning this clone itself: An end of the junction differs from the germline gene, which may be a read error. The chain links TRBV7-7 to TRBJ2-1; TRBD2 matches at 9 bases. This CDR3 comprises 15 residues. The germline CDR1 and CDR2 sequences are SSHAT and FNYEAQ (reference sequence). CDR3 sequence reads: CASSLGTSLYNEQFF. The CDR3 DNA sequence: TGTGCTAGCAGCTTAGGGACTAGCTTGTACAATGAGCAGTTCTTC.

This rearrangement joins TRBV19 to TRBJ2-2, with 11 bases lining up with TRBD1. The germline V gene encodes CDR1 LNHDA and CDR2 SQIVND (reference sequence). V shed 3 bases and J 6 bases; nucleotides not matched to a gene: 3. There are 15 residues in the CDR3. The chain's CDR3 is CASSMGGQGAGELFF. The CDR3 DNA reads as TGTGCCAGTAGTATGGGGGGACAGGGGGCCGGGGAGCTGTTTTTT.